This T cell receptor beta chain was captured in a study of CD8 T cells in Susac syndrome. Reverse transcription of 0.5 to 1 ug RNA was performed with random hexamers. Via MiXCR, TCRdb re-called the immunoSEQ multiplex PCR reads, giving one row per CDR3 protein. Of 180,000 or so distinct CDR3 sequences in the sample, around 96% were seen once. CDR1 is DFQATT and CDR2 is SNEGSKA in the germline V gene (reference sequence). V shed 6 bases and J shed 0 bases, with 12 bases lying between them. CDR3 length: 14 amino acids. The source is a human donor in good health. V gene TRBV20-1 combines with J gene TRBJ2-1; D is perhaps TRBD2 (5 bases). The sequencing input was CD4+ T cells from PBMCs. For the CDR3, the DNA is TGCAGTGCGTGCCCTGGGAGCTCCTACAATGAGCAGTTCTTC. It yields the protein CSACPGSSYNEQFF.